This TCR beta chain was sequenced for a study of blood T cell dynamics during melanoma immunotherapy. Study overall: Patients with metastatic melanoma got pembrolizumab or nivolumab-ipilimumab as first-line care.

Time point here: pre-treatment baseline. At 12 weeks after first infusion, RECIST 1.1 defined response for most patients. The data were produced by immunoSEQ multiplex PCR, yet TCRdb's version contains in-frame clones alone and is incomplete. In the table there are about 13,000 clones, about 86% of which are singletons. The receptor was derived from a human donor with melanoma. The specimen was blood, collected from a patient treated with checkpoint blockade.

Here the CDR3 reads CASGKNRALADQPQHF. The CDR3 DNA is TGTGCTAGTGGTAAAAACAGGGCCCTGGCAGATCAGCCCCAGCATTTT. J is TRBJ1-5 and V is TRBV12-5; TRBD1 might be the D (6 bases). Trimming shortened V by 5 bases and J by 5 bases, and 19 bases separated the two germline ends. The CDR3 runs to 16 residues. Germline V CDR1 and CDR2: LGHNT, FRNRAP.